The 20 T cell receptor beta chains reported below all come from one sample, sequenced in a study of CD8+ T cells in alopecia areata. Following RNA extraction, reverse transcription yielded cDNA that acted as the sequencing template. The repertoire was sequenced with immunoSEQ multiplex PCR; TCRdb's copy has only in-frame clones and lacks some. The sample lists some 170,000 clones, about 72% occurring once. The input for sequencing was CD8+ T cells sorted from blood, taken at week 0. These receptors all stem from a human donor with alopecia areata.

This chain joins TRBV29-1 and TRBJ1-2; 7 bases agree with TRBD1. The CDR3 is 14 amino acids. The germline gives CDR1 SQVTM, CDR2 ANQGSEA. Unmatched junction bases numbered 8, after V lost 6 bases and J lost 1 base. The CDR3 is CSVERQGLNYGYTF. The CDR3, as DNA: TGCAGCGTCGAAAGACAGGGCCTTAACTATGGCTACACCTTC.

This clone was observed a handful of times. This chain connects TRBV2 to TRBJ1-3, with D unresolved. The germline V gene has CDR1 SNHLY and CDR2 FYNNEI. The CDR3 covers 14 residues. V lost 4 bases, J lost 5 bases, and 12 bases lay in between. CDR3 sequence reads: CASSAAVGRNTIYF. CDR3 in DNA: TGTGCCAGCAGTGCCGCCGTGGGTAGAAACACCATATATTTT.

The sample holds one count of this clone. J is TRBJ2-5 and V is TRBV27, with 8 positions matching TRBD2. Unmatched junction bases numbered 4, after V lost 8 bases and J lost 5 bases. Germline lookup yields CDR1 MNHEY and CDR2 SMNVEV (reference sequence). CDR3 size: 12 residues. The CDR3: CASSGGGETQYF. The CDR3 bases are TGTGCCAGCTCCGGGGGGGGCGAGACCCAGTACTTC.

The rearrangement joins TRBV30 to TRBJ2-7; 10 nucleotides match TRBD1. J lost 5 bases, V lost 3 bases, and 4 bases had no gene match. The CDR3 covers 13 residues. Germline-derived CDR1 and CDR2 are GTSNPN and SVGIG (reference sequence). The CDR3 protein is CAWRDRGEHEQYF. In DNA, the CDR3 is TGTGCCTGGAGGGACAGGGGGGAGCACGAGCAGTACTTC. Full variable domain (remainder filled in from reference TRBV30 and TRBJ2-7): SQTIHQWPATLVQPVGSPLSLECTVEGTSNPNLYWYRQAAGRGLQLLFYSVGIGQISSEVPQNLSASRPQDRQFILSSKKLLLSDSGFYLCAWRDRGEHEQYFGPGTRLTVT.

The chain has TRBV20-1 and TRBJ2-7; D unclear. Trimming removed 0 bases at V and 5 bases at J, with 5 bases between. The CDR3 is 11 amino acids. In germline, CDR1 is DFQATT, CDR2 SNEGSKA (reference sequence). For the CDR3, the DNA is TGCAGTGCTAGAGATGGCCACGAGCAGTACTTC. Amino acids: CSARDGHEQYF.

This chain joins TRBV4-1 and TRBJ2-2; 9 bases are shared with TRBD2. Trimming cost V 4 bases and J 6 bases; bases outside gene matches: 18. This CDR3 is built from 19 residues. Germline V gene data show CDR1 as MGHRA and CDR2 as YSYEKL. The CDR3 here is CASSPRMRSGGPFAGELFF. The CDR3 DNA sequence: TGCGCCAGCAGCCCTAGAATGCGTAGCGGGGGCCCCTTCGCCGGGGAGCTGTTTTTT.

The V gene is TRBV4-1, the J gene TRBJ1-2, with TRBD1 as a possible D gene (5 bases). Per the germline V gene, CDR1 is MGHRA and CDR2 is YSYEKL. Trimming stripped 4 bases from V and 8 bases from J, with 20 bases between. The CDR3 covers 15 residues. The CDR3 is CASSLRRQSDGGYTF. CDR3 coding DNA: TGCGCCAGCAGCCTCCGGAGACAGTCGGACGGGGGCTACACCTTC.

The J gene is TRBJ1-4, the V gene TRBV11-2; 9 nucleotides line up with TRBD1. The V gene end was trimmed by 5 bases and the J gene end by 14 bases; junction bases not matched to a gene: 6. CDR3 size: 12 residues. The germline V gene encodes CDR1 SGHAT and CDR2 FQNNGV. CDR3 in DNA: TGTGCCAGCAGCGGATCCGGGACAGGGCTGTTTTTT. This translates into CASSGSGTGLFF.

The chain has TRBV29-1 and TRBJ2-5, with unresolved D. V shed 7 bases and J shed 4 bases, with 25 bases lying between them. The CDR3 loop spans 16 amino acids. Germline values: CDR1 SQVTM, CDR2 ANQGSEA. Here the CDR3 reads CSAPTVGKSPIETQYF. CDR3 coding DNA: TGCAGCGCCCCCACGGTGGGGAAAAGTCCCATAGAGACCCAGTACTTC.

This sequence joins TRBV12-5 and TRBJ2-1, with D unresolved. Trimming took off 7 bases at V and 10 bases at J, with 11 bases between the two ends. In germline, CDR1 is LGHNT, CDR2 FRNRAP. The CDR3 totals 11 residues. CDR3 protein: CASVRTSEQFF. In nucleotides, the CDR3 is TGTGCTAGTGTCCGGACCTCGGAGCAGTTCTTC.

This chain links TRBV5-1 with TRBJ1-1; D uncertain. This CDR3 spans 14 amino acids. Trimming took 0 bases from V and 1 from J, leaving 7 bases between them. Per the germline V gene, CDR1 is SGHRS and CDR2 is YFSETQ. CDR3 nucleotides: TGCGCCAGCAGCTTGGACAAGAAGAACACTGAAGCTTTCTTT. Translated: CASSLDKKNTEAFF.

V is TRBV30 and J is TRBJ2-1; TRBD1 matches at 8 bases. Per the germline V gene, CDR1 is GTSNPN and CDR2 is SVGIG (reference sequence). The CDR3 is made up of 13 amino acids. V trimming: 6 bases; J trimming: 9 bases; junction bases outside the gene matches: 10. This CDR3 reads CACDRGALREQFF. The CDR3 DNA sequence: TGTGCCTGTGACAGGGGAGCTCTCCGTGAGCAGTTCTTC.

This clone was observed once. CDR3 DNA sequence: TGTGCCTGGAGTGTAGGTCTGAGAACTGAAGCTTTCTTT. Residues: CAWSVGLRTEAFF. The J gene is TRBJ1-1, the V gene TRBV30; D is ambiguous. V was trimmed by 0 bases and J by 5 bases, leaving 10 bases between them. The germline CDR1 and CDR2 sequences are GTSNPN and SVGIG (reference sequence). The CDR3 is made up of 13 amino acids.

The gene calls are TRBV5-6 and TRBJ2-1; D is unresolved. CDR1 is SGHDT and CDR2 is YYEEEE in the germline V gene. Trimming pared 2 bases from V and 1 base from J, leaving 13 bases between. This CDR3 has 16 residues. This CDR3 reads CASSFRYSPSYNEQFF. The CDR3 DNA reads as TGTGCCAGCAGCTTTAGGTACAGCCCTTCCTACAATGAGCAGTTCTTC.

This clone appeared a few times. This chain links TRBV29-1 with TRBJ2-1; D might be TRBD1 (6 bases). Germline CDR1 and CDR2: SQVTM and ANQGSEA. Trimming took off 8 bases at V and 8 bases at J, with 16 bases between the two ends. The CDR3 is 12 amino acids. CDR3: CSTEDSRHEQFF. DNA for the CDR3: TGCAGCACCGAGGACAGCCGGCATGAGCAGTTCTTC.

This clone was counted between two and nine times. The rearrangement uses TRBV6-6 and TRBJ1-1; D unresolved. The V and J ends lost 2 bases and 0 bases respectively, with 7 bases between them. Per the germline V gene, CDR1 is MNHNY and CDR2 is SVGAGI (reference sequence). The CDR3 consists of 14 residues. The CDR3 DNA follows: TGTGCCAGCAGTTACGGGAATATGAACACTGAAGCTTTCTTT. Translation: CASSYGNMNTEAFF.

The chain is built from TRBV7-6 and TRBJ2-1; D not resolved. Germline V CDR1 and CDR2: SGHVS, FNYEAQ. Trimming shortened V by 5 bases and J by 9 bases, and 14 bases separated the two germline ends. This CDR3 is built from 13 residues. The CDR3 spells CASSPPSGLEQFF. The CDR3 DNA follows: TGTGCCAGCAGCCCCCCGTCAGGTCTTGAGCAGTTCTTC.

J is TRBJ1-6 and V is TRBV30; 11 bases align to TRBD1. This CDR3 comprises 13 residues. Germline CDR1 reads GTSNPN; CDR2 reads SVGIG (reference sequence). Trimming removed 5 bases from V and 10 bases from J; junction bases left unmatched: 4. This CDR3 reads CAWGTGGPSPLHF. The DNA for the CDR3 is TGTGCCTGGGGGACAGGGGGTCCGTCACCCCTCCACTTT.

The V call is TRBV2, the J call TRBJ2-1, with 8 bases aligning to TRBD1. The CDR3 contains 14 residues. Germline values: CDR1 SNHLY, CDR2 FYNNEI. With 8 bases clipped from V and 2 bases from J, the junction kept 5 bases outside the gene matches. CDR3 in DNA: TGTGCCAGCGTTGGACAGGGTCCCTACAATGAGCAGTTCTTC. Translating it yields CASVGQGPYNEQFF.

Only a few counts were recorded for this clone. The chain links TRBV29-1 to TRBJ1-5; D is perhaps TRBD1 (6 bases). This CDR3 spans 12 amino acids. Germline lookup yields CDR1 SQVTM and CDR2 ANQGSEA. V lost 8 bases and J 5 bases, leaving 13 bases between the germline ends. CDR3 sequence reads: CSYKTGDQPQHF. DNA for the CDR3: TGCAGCTATAAGACAGGAGATCAGCCCCAGCATTTT. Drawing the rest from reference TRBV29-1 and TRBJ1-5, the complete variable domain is SAVISQKPSRDICQRGTSLTIQCQVDSQVTMMFWYRQQPGQSLTLIATANQGSEATYESGFVIDKFPISRPNLTFSTLTVSNMSPEDSSIYLCSYKTGDQPQHFGDGTRLSIL.